This TCR beta chain came from a study of blood T cell repertoires in COVID-19 (dated by TCRdb to the early 2020s). For the study in its entirety: Collaborator samples came from the United States, Italy and Spain and covered acute and convalescent phases of COVID-19. The prospective study material was composed of cDNA or gDNA derived from T cells, B-cell-depleted T cells, or PBMCs. The dataset comprised deeply sampled blood TCRbeta repertoires from subjects exposed to, actively infected with, or recovered from COVID-19. The repertoires were made available in a free public database intended to serve as a resource for research on the immune response to SARS-CoV-2. The samples were drawn from two sources: the first 160 participants of the ongoing ImmuneRACE study, and some 1,300 subjects contributed by 6 global collaborators. The sample metadata nearly always contained a de-identified subject ID, COVID-19 status, age in years and sex. Where available, HLA class I and class II types were taken from metadata supplied by the sample provider and were not determined by assay-based typing. General conclusions and limits of the study: The quantity of clinical and demographic metadata differed by source and by participant and was supplied without curation.

In the germline V gene, CDR1 corresponds to SGHTA and CDR2 to FQGTGA. V drops 6 bases and J drops 2 bases, leaving 13 bases in between. The CDR3 numbers 15 residues from cysteine through phenylalanine. The sequence is cut down to CDR3 DNA, 45 bases in frame from base 1. TCRbeta CDR3 regions were amplified from genomic DNA by means of the immunoSEQ Assay, a bias-controlled multiplex PCR. Per the original workflow: The number of nucleated cells in each sample was estimated by amplification of reference gene primers within the assay. Sequence reads were collapsed and filtered to measure the absolute abundance of every unique TCRbeta CDR3 rearrangement. For each sample, productive Simpson clonality was calculated as the square root of Simpson's diversity index over productive rearrangements. This is the immuneACCESS table as TCRdb keeps it, with only in-frame sequences that have V and J called. A part of the clones is gone; compared with another copy, unresolved V genes explain less than half, and the rest is unexplained. V, J and clone size derive from that table, while D and trimming were established from the DNA sequence. This sample gives approximately 110,000 clones in total; approximately 85% of them show up just once. 3.2% of the sample rests with the top ten.

One collaborating source in Seattle enrolled patients during active infection and followed them longitudinally through the course of disease. Collaborating institutions collected whole blood in K2EDTA tubes following their own protocols. For TCRbeta analysis, collaborator samples were shipped as frozen whole blood, as isolated PBMCs, or as DNA extracted from either sample type. Note on this clone: Its antigen is not yet known. Within one base of it there is no much larger clone, and no base qualities were kept.

The sequenced sample was peripheral blood. This TCR was recovered from a woman aged 80 or over with COVID-19, enrolled during active disease. Recombination connected TRBV7-3 to TRBJ2-2, with the D gene uncertain. The DNA is as follows: TGTGCCAGCAGACCCTCGCTAGGTAACACCGGGGAGCTGTTTTTT. This gives the protein CASRPSLGNTGELFF.